This TCR beta chain derives from a study of a mutant IDH1 vaccine in newly diagnosed glioma. Overall study context: V12 came at week 35, V13 at week 47.

General study findings and limits: Vaccine-induced responses were seen in approximately 92% of patients, spanning several MHC alleles. Apparently, pseudoprogression bore no relation to changes among the top peripheral T cell clonotypes.

The data were produced by immunoSEQ multiplex PCR, yet TCRdb's version contains in-frame clones alone and is incomplete. The sample lists tens of thousands of clones, roughly 83% occurring once. This clone appeared once. The antigen is undetermined. Germline V gives CDR1 SGHRS, CDR2 YFSETQ. V dropped 0 bases and J dropped 10 bases, with 13 bases sitting between them. CDR3 length: 13 amino acids. Time point in this sample: week 35, safety follow-up. Vaccine doses each comprised 300 ug of mutant IDH1 20-mer peptide, with topical imiquimod. The donor cohort comprised cases of new WHO grade 3 or 4 IDH1-mutant, ATRX-lost astrocytoma.

The chain employs TRBV5-1 and TRBJ1-1; a weak D match, TRBD1 (6 bases). The source was PBMCs, collected from a glioma patient whose treatment included an IDH1 peptide vaccine. This TCR derives from a man younger than 35 with glioma. CDR3 coding DNA: TGCGCCAGCAGCTTGGAAGTAGGGGGACGAGCTTTCTTT. It is translated as CASSLEVGGRAFF.